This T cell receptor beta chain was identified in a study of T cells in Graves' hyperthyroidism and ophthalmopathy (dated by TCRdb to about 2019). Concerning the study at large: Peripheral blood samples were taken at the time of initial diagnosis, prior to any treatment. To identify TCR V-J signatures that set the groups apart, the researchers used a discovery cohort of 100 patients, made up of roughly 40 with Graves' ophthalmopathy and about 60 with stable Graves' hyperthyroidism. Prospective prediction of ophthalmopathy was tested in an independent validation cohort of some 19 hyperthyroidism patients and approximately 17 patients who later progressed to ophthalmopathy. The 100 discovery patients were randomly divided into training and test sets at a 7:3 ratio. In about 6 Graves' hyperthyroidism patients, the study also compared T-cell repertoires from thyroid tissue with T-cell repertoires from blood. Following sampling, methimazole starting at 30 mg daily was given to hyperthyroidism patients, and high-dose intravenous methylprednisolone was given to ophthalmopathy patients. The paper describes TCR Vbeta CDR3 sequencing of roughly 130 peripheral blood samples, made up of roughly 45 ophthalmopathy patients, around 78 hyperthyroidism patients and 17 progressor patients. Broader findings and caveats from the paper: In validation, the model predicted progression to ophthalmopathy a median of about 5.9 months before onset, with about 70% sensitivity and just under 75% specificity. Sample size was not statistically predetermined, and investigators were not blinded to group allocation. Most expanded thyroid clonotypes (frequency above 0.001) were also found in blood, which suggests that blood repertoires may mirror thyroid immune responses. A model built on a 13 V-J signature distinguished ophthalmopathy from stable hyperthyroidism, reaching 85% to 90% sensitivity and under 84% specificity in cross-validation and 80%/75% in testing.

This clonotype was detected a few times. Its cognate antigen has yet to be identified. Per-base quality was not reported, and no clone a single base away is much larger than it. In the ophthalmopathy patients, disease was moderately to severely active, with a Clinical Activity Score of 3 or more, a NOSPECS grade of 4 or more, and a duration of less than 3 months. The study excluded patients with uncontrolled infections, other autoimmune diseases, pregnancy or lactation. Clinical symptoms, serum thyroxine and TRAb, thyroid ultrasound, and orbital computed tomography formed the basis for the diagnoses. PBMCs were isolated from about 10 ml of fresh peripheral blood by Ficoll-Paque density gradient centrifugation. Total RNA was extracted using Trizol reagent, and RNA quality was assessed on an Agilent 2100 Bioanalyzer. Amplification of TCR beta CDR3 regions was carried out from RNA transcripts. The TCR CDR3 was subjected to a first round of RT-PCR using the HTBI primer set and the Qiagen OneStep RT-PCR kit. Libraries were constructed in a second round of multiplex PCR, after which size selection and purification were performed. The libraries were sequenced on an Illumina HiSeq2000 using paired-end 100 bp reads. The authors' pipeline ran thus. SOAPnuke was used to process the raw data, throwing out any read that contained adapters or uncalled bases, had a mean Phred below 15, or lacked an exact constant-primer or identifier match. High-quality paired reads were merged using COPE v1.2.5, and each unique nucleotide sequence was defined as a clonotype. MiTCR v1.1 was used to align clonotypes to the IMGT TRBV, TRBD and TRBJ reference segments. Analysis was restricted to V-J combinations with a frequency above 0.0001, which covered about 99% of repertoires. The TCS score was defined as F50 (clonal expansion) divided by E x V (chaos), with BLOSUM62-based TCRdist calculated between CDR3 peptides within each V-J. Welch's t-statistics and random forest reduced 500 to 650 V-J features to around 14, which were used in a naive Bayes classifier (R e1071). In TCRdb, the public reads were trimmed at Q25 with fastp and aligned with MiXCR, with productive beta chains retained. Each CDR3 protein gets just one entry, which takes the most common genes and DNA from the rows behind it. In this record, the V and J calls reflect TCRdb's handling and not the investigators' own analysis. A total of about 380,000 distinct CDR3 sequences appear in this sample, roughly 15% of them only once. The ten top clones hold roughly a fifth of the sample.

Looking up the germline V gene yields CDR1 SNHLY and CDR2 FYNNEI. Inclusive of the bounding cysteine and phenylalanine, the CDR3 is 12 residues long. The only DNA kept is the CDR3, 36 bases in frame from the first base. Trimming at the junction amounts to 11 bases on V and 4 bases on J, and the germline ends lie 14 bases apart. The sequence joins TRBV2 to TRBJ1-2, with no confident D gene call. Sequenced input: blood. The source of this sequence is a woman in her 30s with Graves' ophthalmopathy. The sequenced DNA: TGTGCCGACAAAGGGAGGTTCTATGGCTACACCTTC. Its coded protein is CADKGRFYGYTF.